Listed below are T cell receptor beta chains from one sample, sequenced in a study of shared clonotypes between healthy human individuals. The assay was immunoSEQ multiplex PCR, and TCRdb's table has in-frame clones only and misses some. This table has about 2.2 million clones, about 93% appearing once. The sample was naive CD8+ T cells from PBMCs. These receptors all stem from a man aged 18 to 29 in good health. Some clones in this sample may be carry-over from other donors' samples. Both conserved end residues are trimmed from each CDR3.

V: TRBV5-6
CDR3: ASSLGQAYNEQF

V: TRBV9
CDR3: ASSAQTSGSTDTQY

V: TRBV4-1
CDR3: ASSPGTFREETQY

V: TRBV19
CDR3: ATSDRVSYEQY

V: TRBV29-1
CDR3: SVEGLAGWASYNEQF

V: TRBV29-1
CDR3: SARVRGSGNTIY

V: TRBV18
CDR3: ASSPPGQGSYGYT

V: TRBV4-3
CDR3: ASSPRWRGPIYQETQY

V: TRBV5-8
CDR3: ASSLVGWSEGNYGYT

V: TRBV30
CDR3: AWSVGVGTGELF

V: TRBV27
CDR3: ASSLFFRGEQY

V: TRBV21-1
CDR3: ADPGVRGNTGELF

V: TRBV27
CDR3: ASSAGGYGANVLT

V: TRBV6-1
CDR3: ASSEAWSSQETQY

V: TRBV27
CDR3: ASSLGAFGPSQSTEAF